This T cell receptor (beta chain) was documented in a study of T-cell memory formation after mild COVID-19. Study in general: Largely, TCR clusters stayed within a single donor.

TCRdb processed the 5' RACE reads anew with MiXCR; each CDR3 protein has one entry. This sample has about 560,000 distinct CDR3 sequences, with less than 25% found just once. This CDR3 is built from 15 residues. Germline V gene lookup returns CDR1 MNHEY and CDR2 SVGAGI. Trimming removed 5 bases from V and 2 bases from J, with 14 bases in between. On this clonotype itself: Its target is not known.

Findings and caveats of the study: For contracting clones, CD4+ ones sat mainly in CM and EM, CD8+ in EMRA.

The clonotype was recovered from an adult woman who had mild COVID-19 (a few samples of this study predate the infection). Cell type and time point are not known. The sequenced sample consisted of PBMCs or a T cell subset sorted from them (not recorded which). V and J are TRBV6-5 and TRBJ2-3, with D perhaps TRBD2 (5 bases). Here the CDR3 reads CASSRQRTYTDTQYF. The CDR3 nucleotides read TGTGCCAGCAGTCGCCAGCGGACCTACACAGATACGCAGTATTTT.